This T cell receptor beta chain was documented in a study of vaccination and CD4 T cells after COVID-19. Whole-study context: Typically, post-vaccine samples were obtained a median about 70 days after dose two, within a range of 14 to 241. The stimulus for the cells was overlapping spike peptides derived from SARS-CoV-2, HCoV-NL63, HCoV-OC43 and HCoV-229E.

This clonotype showed up just once. The antigen remains unidentified. CDR1 is SGDLS, CDR2 YYNGEE, per germline. V shed 0 bases, J shed 4 bases, and the junction held 5 bases outside the gene matches. The CDR3 covers 17 residues. Treatment described: roughly 11-day PBMC culture with coronavirus spike peptide pools or control peptides (ViraFEST assay). The assay that was used to sequence DNA from cultured CD4+ T cells was the Oncomine TCR Beta short-read assay. TCRdb fed the PCR reads into MiXCR, producing one record per CDR3 protein. The sample consists of over 15,000 distinct CDR3 sequences, around 70% of them appearing once. Whole-study results and caveats: The median count of SARS-CoV-2-reactive clonotypes rose from roughly 21 to 40, not significantly. Looking at convalescent patients, 304 of their 307 vaccine-specific clones were spike mono-reactive.

Sequencing was carried out using CD4+ T cells from blood, cultured in vitro. The clonotype originates from a human donor who had recovered from COVID-19. This chain joins TRBV9 and TRBJ2-3, with TRBD2 matching over 13 bases. In nucleotides, the CDR3 is TGTGCCAGCAGCGTAGTGACGGGACTAGCGGGATCAGATACGCAGTATTTT. Protein sequence: CASSVVTGLAGSDTQYF.